A single T cell receptor beta chain is shown here with its context. Making TCR beta cDNA involved 400 to 600 ng total RNA and a constant-region primer. Libraries for TCR beta were built through three nested multiplex PCR rounds, which together made up a slightly modified ARM-PCR procedure. Researchers ran the first two PCR rounds for about 11 cycles each with TRBV1-TRBV30 forward primers and a C-beta reverse primer. TCRdb called the multiplex PCR reads again in MiXCR, with one record for every CDR3 protein. The sample yields 180,000 or so distinct CDR3 sequences, over 45% seen once. The CDR3 runs to 15 residues. Trimming removed 0 bases from V and 6 bases from J, with 16 bases in between. Germline V gene data show CDR1 as SQVTM and CDR2 as ANQGSEA. Unsorted whole blood supplied the blood RNA, and germline DNA was isolated too. The data were obtained in a study of tumor-infiltrating lymphocytes in primary liver carcinoma.

The source material was peripheral blood. The sequence derives from a middle-aged man with primary liver carcinoma and hepatitis B virus infection. This chain joins TRBV29-1 and TRBJ2-3, with D hard to call. The CDR3 DNA is TGCAGCGTTGAAGATGAAAACCGTCTCGGCGATACGCAGTATTTT. Protein: CSVEDENRLGDTQYF.